This TCR beta chain stems from a study of shared clonotypes between healthy human individuals. Study overall: The plates for each donor numbered three CD4 naive, three CD4 memory, two CD8 naive and one CD8 memory. Study-level points and caveats: Only blood underwent sampling, and tissue repertoires likely differ.

Naive CD8 isolation took CD45RO-negative cells positively selected for CCR7 and excluded terminally differentiated effector memory CD45RA+ cells. Here immunoSEQ multiplex PCR was the method, and the copy in TCRdb shows in-frame clones only, minus some. The top ten hold about 0.11% of the sample, which has a few hundred thousand clones, around 95% seen once. Concerning this clone itself: The antigen remains undetermined.

Germline CDR1 reads SEHNR; CDR2 reads FQNEAQ (reference sequence). The V end lost 5 bases, the J end lost 7 bases, and 17 bases lay between the germline ends. The CDR3 runs to 14 residues. Input material: naive CD8+ T cells sorted from blood. The rearrangement links TRBV7-9 to TRBJ1-1, with no clear D. The sequence was collected from a woman aged 30 to 39 in good health. CDR3 sequence: CASSDPGEGREAFF. In nucleotides, the CDR3 is TGTGCCAGCAGCGACCCCGGGGAAGGGCGTGAAGCTTTCTTT. Complete variable domain (other parts from reference TRBV7-9 and TRBJ1-1): DTGVSQNPRHKITKRGQNVTFRCDPISEHNRLYWYRQTLGQGPEFLTYFQNEAQLEKSRLLSDRFSAERPKGSFSTLEIQRTEQGDSAMYLCASSDPGEGREAFFGQGTRLTVV.